Listed here are 31 T cell receptor beta chains from one sample, sequenced in a study of shared clonotypes between healthy human individuals. The repertoire was sequenced with immunoSEQ multiplex PCR; TCRdb's copy has only in-frame clones and lacks some. The sample has over a million clones; around 82% are singletons. Input material: memory CD4+ T cells from PBMCs. Documented subset: CD45RA-negative fraction. These receptors were obtained from a man younger than 35 in good health. Some clones in this sample may be carry-over from other donors' samples.

This chain links TRBV27 with TRBJ1-1; D is uncertain. The V gene lost 5 bases and the J gene lost 6 bases, with 13 bases spanning the gap. The V gene's germline CDR1 is MNHEY and CDR2 SMNVEV (reference sequence). The CDR3 spans 13 residues. CDR3 protein: CASSGVISAEAFF. CDR3 nucleotide sequence: TGTGCCAGCAGTGGGGTAATCTCCGCTGAAGCTTTCTTT.

The chain employs TRBV2 and TRBJ2-3, with TRBD2 matching over 11 bases. Germline lookup yields CDR1 SNHLY and CDR2 FYNNEI. The V and J ends lost 7 bases and 4 bases, in that order; junction bases with no gene match: 13. The CDR3 contains 17 residues. In nucleotides, the CDR3 is TGTGCCAGCAAACCGAGGAGCCTAGCGGGAGGATCAGATACGCAGTATTTT. It specifies CASKPRSLAGGSDTQYF.

CDR3 nucleotides: TGCGCCAGCACGTTGGGGGGCGCCGTCACTGAAGCTTTCTTT. The encoded protein is CASTLGGAVTEAFF. The rearrangement links TRBV5-1 to TRBJ1-1, with a weak D call TRBD1 (6 bases). Germline V gene lookup returns CDR1 SGHRS and CDR2 YFSETQ. The V end lost 6 bases, the J end lost 4 bases, and 16 bases lay between the germline ends. The CDR3 consists of 14 residues.

This clone was picked up one time. The chain links TRBV7-9 to TRBJ2-7; 7 nucleotides align to TRBD2. The CDR3 is 14 amino acids. The V segment lost 5 bases and the J segment 2 bases; nucleotides outside the gene matches: 6. The germline gives CDR1 SEHNR, CDR2 FQNEAQ (reference sequence). CDR3 loop: CASSPPAGAYEQYF. Here the CDR3 DNA reads TGTGCCAGCAGCCCCCCCGCGGGGGCCTACGAGCAGTACTTC.

The CDR3 region is CASSALLAGHTDTQYF. Written as DNA, the CDR3 is TGCGCCAGCAGCGCCCTGCTAGCGGGGCACACAGATACGCAGTATTTT. J is TRBJ2-3 and V is TRBV5-1, with 9 bases matching TRBD2. Per the germline V gene, CDR1 is SGHRS and CDR2 is YFSETQ. The CDR3 is made up of 16 amino acids. J gave up 2 bases and V 4 bases, and 8 bases lay outside the gene matches. Looking up the rest from reference TRBV5-1 and TRBJ2-3 gives the full variable domain: KAGVTQTPRYLIKTRGQQVTLSCSPISGHRSVSWYQQTPGQGLQFLFEYFSETQRNKGNFPGRFSGRQFSNSRSEMNVSTLELGDSALYLCASSALLAGHTDTQYFGPGTRLTVL.

The chain employs TRBV13 and TRBJ1-2; 8 nucleotides agree with TRBD1. Germline V gene lookup returns CDR1 PRHDT and CDR2 FYEKMQ (reference sequence). The CDR3 has 16 residues. V lost 5 bases to trimming and J lost 3 bases; unmatched junction nucleotides: 11. The CDR3 DNA sequence: TGTGCCAGCAGCGTCCGGGGACAGGCCTTTTACTATGGCTACACCTTC. Translating gives CASSVRGQAFYYGYTF. The full variable domain, rest sourced from reference TRBV13 and TRBJ1-2, is AAGVIQSPRHLIKEKRETATLKCYPIPRHDTVYWYQQGPGQDPQFLISFYEKMQSDKGSIPDRFSAQQFSDYHSELNMSSLELGDSALYFCASSVRGQAFYYGYTFGSGTRLTVV.

The chain recombines TRBV29-1 with TRBJ1-1, with D possibly TRBD1 on 6 matching bases. The CDR3 runs to 16 residues. V was trimmed by 3 bases and J by 0 bases, leaving 17 bases between them. Germline loops: CDR1 SQVTM, CDR2 ANQGSEA. Here the CDR3 DNA reads TGCAGCGTTGAGAAAATGCAGGGGCGTATGAACACTGAAGCTTTCTTT. It is translated as CSVEKMQGRMNTEAFF.

This clone came up a few times. The gene calls are TRBV5-4 and TRBJ1-1; a weak D match, TRBD1 (5 bases). V was clipped by 3 bases and J by 0 bases, with 9 bases between them. This CDR3 region has 14 residues. Germline loops: CDR1 SGHNT, CDR2 YYREEE (reference sequence). The chain's CDR3 is CASSSGPMNTEAFF. The CDR3 DNA reads TGTGCCAGCAGCTCGGGACCTATGAACACTGAAGCTTTCTTT.

The chain combines TRBV6-6 with TRBJ1-5; 8 bases map to TRBD1. From germline, CDR1 is MNHNY and CDR2 SVGAGI (reference sequence). There are 15 residues in the CDR3. The ends lost 5 bases at V and 7 bases at J; junction bases unmatched: 10. The CDR3, as DNA: TGTGCCAGCAGTCCCGGACAGGGAAACGGCCAGCCCCAGCATTTT. This sequence encodes CASSPGQGNGQPQHF.

V and J are TRBV5-1 and TRBJ2-2, with 11 bases matching TRBD2. CDR1 is SGHRS and CDR2 is YFSETQ in the germline V gene. The CDR3 is 16 residues long. Trimming removed 3 bases from V and 1 base from J; junction bases left unmatched: 2. The CDR3 loop is CASSYGLAGNTGELFF. The CDR3 bases are TGCGCCAGCAGCTACGGACTAGCGGGGAACACCGGGGAGCTGTTTTTT. The full variable domain, rest sourced from reference TRBV5-1 and TRBJ2-2, is KAGVTQTPRYLIKTRGQQVTLSCSPISGHRSVSWYQQTPGQGLQFLFEYFSETQRNKGNFPGRFSGRQFSNSRSEMNVSTLELGDSALYLCASSYGLAGNTGELFFGEGSRLTVL.

The J gene is TRBJ2-7, the V gene TRBV6-1; 8 nucleotides line up with TRBD1. This CDR3 comprises 14 residues. Germline-derived CDR1 and CDR2 are MNHNS and SASEGT. V trimming: 4 bases; J trimming: 3 bases; junction bases outside the gene matches: 5. The CDR3 DNA sequence: TGTGCCAGCAGTGGCAGACAGGGGCACTACGAGCAGTACTTC. Amino acid sequence: CASSGRQGHYEQYF.

The chain recombines TRBV6-1 with TRBJ2-6; 10 bases line up with TRBD1. V lost 4 bases, J lost 0 bases, and 6 bases stayed unmatched. Germline assignment: CDR1 MNHNS and CDR2 SASEGT. The CDR3 has 18 amino acids. In nucleotides, the CDR3 is TGTGCCAGCAGTGGACAGGGGGCTCCGAGCTCTGGGGCCAACGTCCTGACTTTC. It specifies CASSGQGAPSSGANVLTF.

The rearrangement uses TRBV28 and TRBJ2-2; TRBD1 agrees at 9 bases. Germline V lookup: CDR1 MDHEN, CDR2 SYDVKM. V lost 7 bases, J lost 6 bases, and 12 bases stayed unmatched. This CDR3 region has 16 residues. The CDR3 nucleotides are TGTGCCAGCAAATCACGACAGGGGGTAGTAGCCGGGGAGCTGTTTTTT. It codes for CASKSRQGVVAGELFF.

The chain links TRBV21-1 to TRBJ2-2; the DNA was not compared with TRBD1, the D call given in the table. TRBV21-1 is given as a pseudogene. CDR3 length: 16 residues. CDR3 sequence (DNA): TGTGCCAGCAGCACCCCAGGGGGCGCGAACACCGGGGAGCTGTTTTTT. Translation: CASSTPGGANTGELFF.

There are many counts of this clone. This chain links TRBV7-9 with TRBJ1-1; D uncertain. Deletions cut 5 bases from V and 0 bases from J, with 13 bases between. Germline CDR1 SEHNR, CDR2 FQNEAQ (reference sequence). CDR3 length: 15 residues. The CDR3 protein is CASSATNSMNTEAFF. The DNA of the CDR3 is TGTGCCAGCAGCGCGACGAACAGCATGAACACTGAAGCTTTCTTT.

CDR3 sequence (DNA): TGTGCCAGCGCCTCGGGGGTCAGGGGCTACACCTTC. It codes for CASASGVRGYTF. The genes are TRBV28 and TRBJ1-2; D is possibly TRBD1 (5 bases). This CDR3 comprises 12 residues. Germline assignment: CDR1 MDHEN and CDR2 SYDVKM. Between the trimmed V and J ends, which lost 8 bases and 8 bases, there was a span of 15 bases.

The chain combines TRBV23-1 with TRBJ1-1; D is undetermined. TRBV23-1 is labeled an ORF, and its function is uncertain. The germline V and J ends were trimmed by 4 bases and 2 bases, with 8 bases remaining between them. The CDR3 is 13 residues long. CDR3 nucleotides: TGCGCCAGCAGTCTACCGACCAACACTGAAGCTTTCTTT. This translates into CASSLPTNTEAFF.

This rearrangement joins TRBV2 to TRBJ1-4; weak D call: TRBD1 (6 bases). The germline V and J ends were trimmed by 7 bases and 7 bases, with 19 bases remaining between them. Per germline, CDR1 SNHLY and CDR2 FYNNEI. This CDR3 has 15 residues. The CDR3 nucleotides are TGTGCCAGCAAGGACAGTAAACCTTCAGGTGAAAAACTGTTTTTT. It specifies CASKDSKPSGEKLFF.

V usage is TRBV6-6 and J usage is TRBJ2-3, with D unresolved. V was trimmed by 11 bases and J by 0 bases, leaving 15 bases between them. Looked up from germline, CDR1 is MNHNY and CDR2 is SVGAGI (reference sequence). The CDR3 sequence is 14 residues long. CDR3 coding DNA: TGTGCCGGCAAGGGCGCGGCTAGCACAGATACGCAGTATTTT. It translates to CAGKGAASTDTQYF.

The chain uses TRBV28 and TRBJ2-1; D might be TRBD1 or TRBD2, each matching 5 bases. Trimming removed 7 bases at V and 15 bases at J, with 16 bases between. Germline V gives CDR1 MDHEN, CDR2 SYDVKM. The CDR3 runs to 11 residues. CDR3 sequence: CASNPGSGAFF. The DNA for the CDR3 is TGTGCCAGCAACCCGGGATCTGGGGCGTTCTTC.

This clone is a singleton in its sample. J is TRBJ2-1 and V is TRBV6-5; the match to TRBD1 covers 12 bases. J lost 7 bases, V lost 2 bases, and 3 bases had no gene match. The CDR3 is 15 residues long. The V gene's germline CDR1 is MNHEY and CDR2 SVGAGI. The CDR3 loop is CASSYRDRGRNEQFF. The DNA of the CDR3 is TGTGCCAGCAGTTACAGGGACAGGGGGCGGAATGAGCAGTTCTTC.

The rearrangement uses TRBV19 and TRBJ2-7; a possible D gene is TRBD2 (6 bases). Trimming took 5 bases from V and 5 from J, leaving 13 bases between them. The germline gives CDR1 LNHDA, CDR2 SQIVND (reference sequence). This CDR3 region has 13 residues. The CDR3 DNA reads as TGTGCCAGTAGTCTGGGTCGCGGGGACGAGCAGTACTTC. Residues: CASSLGRGDEQYF.

The J gene is TRBJ2-7, the V gene TRBV11-1, with unresolved D. V was trimmed by 1 base and J by 0 bases, leaving 7 bases between them. Germline loops: CDR1 SGHAT, CDR2 FQDESV (reference sequence). The CDR3 runs 14 residues. CDR3 residues: CASSLDQYSYEQYF. CDR3 nucleotide sequence: TGTGCCAGCAGCTTAGACCAGTACTCCTACGAGCAGTACTTC. Using reference TRBV11-1 and TRBJ2-7 for the parts outside the CDR3, the full variable domain is EAEVAQSPRYKITEKSQAVAFWCDPISGHATLYWYRQILGQGPELLVQFQDESVVDDSQLPKDRFSAERLKGVDSTLKIQPAELGDSAMYLCASSLDQYSYEQYFGPGTRLTVT.

This clone was recorded a few times. Other DNA sequences of this sample code for an identical CDR3. The rearrangement joins TRBV11-2 to TRBJ2-7; maybe TRBD1 (6 bases). V dropped 5 bases and J dropped 4 bases, with 18 bases sitting between them. The germline gives CDR1 SGHAT, CDR2 FQNNGV. This CDR3 comprises 15 residues. Written as DNA, the CDR3 is TGTGCCAGCAGCCCCAGGGGAGCCGACTCATACGAGCAGTACTTC. Translation gives CASSPRGADSYEQYF.

The gene calls are TRBV29-1 and TRBJ2-7, with unresolved D. The CDR3 has 11 amino acids. The germline V and J ends were trimmed by 6 bases and 4 bases, with 10 bases remaining between them. Germline V gene data show CDR1 as SQVTM and CDR2 as ANQGSEA. CDR3 amino acids: CSVATQYEQYF. CDR3 nucleotide sequence: TGCAGCGTAGCGACACAGTACGAGCAGTACTTC.

This clone was counted a few times. Other DNA sequences of this sample code for an identical CDR3. The CDR3 loop reads CAWSVGGTQETQYF. The CDR3, as DNA: TGTGCCTGGAGTGTAGGGGGGACGCAAGAGACCCAGTACTTC. The gene calls are TRBV30 and TRBJ2-5, with D perhaps given as TRBD1 or TRBD2 (6 bases each). Germline loops: CDR1 GTSNPN, CDR2 SVGIG (reference sequence). This CDR3 is 14 amino acids long. Trimming took off 0 bases at V and 2 bases at J, with 10 bases between the two ends.

This chain uses TRBV27 with TRBJ1-2; D gene ambiguous. Germline V lookup: CDR1 MNHEY, CDR2 SMNVEV (reference sequence). The CDR3 runs to 9 residues. Trimming left V 6 bases short and J 8 bases short, with 4 bases between. CDR3 amino acids: CASREGYTF. The CDR3 nucleotides read TGTGCCAGCAGAGAGGGCTACACCTTC.

The CDR3 loop is CASSYASGGTVEAFF. CDR3 nucleotide sequence: TGTGCCAGCAGTTATGCGTCAGGGGGTACGGTGGAAGCTTTCTTT. This chain links TRBV6-6 with TRBJ1-1; 7 nucleotides match TRBD1. Unmatched junction bases numbered 12, after V lost 3 bases and J lost 8 bases. Germline loops: CDR1 MNHNY, CDR2 SVGAGI (reference sequence). This CDR3 has 15 residues.

The V gene is TRBV28, the J gene TRBJ1-2; 7 bases line up with TRBD1. The CDR3 runs 13 residues. The trim removed 6 bases at V and 4 bases at J, leaving 5 bases unmatched. Germline loops: CDR1 MDHEN, CDR2 SYDVKM. This chain's CDR3 is CASSKGQLYGYTF. The CDR3 DNA follows: TGTGCCAGCAGCAAGGGACAGCTCTATGGCTACACCTTC.

The chain combines TRBV6-4 with TRBJ2-7; TRBD1 or TRBD2 may be the D gene (5 bases each). Trimming pared 0 bases from V and 5 bases from J, leaving 17 bases between. From germline, CDR1 is MRHNA and CDR2 SNTAGT. CDR3 length equals 16 residues. The CDR3: CASSDSTGTTNHEQYF. The DNA of the CDR3 is TGTGCCAGCAGTGACTCGACGGGGACCACCAACCACGAGCAGTACTTC.

The chain carries TRBV4-1 and TRBJ1-4; TRBD1 is a possible D gene (5 bases). Germline-derived CDR1 and CDR2 are MGHRA and YSYEKL. Trimming took off 9 bases at V and 1 base at J, with 18 bases between the two ends. This CDR3 is 16 amino acids long. CDR3 region: CASRSGTVRTNEKLFF. CDR3 coding DNA: TGCGCCAGTAGGTCGGGGACGGTCAGAACTAATGAAAAACTGTTTTTT.